This T cell receptor (beta chain) was sequenced during a study of T-cell memory formation after mild COVID-19. General study points: The authors left the SARS-CoV-2 specificity of second-wave clones peaking on day 37 unconfirmed. Among CD4+ contracting clones, most were CM and EM, and CD8+ ones EMRA.

V shed 5 bases and J shed 3 bases, with 8 bases lying between them. This CDR3 spans 12 amino acids. Germline V CDR1 and CDR2: SGHTA, FQGNSA. To note about this clonotype: Its antigen remains unidentified.

Constant-segment primers were used for 5'RACE, and the resulting TCR alpha and TCR beta cDNA libraries carried sample barcodes and UMIs. TCRdb fed the 5' RACE reads into MiXCR, producing one record per CDR3 protein. The table shows 400,000 to 500,000 distinct CDR3 sequences, with 20% to 30% occurring only once. Material for sequencing was PBMCs or a T cell subset sorted from them (not recorded which). This rearrangement joins TRBV7-2 to TRBJ2-7; D uncertain. The clonotype comes from an adult woman who had mild COVID-19 (a few samples of this study predate the infection). Cell type and time point are not known. CDR3 protein: CASSPLGYEQYF. CDR3 sequence (DNA): TGTGCCAGCAGCCCGCTGGGCTACGAGCAGTACTTC.